The source of this T cell receptor beta chain is a study of blood T cells in healthy people across ages. Across the study: Researchers report that template switching captured about one barcoded beta molecule per two T cells. Findings of the study overall: A strong correlation between TCR beta diversity and naive T cell percentage was seen. A roughly linear age-dependent decrease characterized TCR beta diversity per million T cells.

The V end was cut by 6 bases, the J end by 6 bases, with 21 bases between. CDR3 size: 16 residues. This clonotype came up a few times. What it binds is unknown. With a J-beta primer mix and a sample-barcoded 5' primer, a second PCR ran about 6 to 11 cycles. TCRdb recomputed calls from the 5' RACE reads with MiXCR, one row per CDR3 protein. This table holds 1.8 million or so distinct CDR3 sequences, approximately 40% found once. Ten milliliters of peripheral blood were drawn from each donor. This clonotype originated in a human donor in good health. The specimen sequenced was blood. V usage is TRBV12-3 or TRBV12-4 and J usage is TRBJ1-5; D is possibly TRBD1 (6 bases). DNA for the CDR3: TGTGCCAGCAGCACTGGGGGCCAACTTTGGGGTCAGCCCCAGCATTTT. Translation gives CASSTGGQLWGQPQHF.